Below, 6 T cell receptor beta chains from the same sample are listed, as sequenced in a study of cytomegalovirus exposure and HLA in healthy donors. 13 Jbeta primers and 60 Vbeta primers were used for the PCR. Here immunoSEQ multiplex PCR was the method, and the copy in TCRdb shows in-frame clones only, minus some. In all, the sample yields 90,000 to 150,000 clones. The sample was PBMCs. Source of these receptors: a man between 18 and 29 years old in good health and CMV-seronegative.

The chain carries TRBV15 and TRBJ1-1, with D possibly TRBD1 on 5 matching bases. Germline V gives CDR1 LNHNV, CDR2 YYDKDF (reference sequence). The CDR3 spans 13 residues. V shed 1 base and J shed 10 bases, with 13 bases lying between them. The CDR3 bases are TGTGCCACCAGCAGAGTTCCGTCAGGGCCAGCTTTCTTT. It is translated as CATSRVPSGPAFF. Complete variable domain (other parts from reference TRBV15 and TRBJ1-1): DAMVIQNPRYQVTQFGKPVTLSCSQTLNHNVMYWYQQKSSQAPKLLFHYYDKDFNNEADTPDNFQSRRPNTSFCFLDIRSPGLGDTAMYLCATSRVPSGPAFFGQGTRLTVV.

The chain couples TRBV13 to TRBJ1-3, with D unclear. V was clipped by 5 bases and J by 4 bases, with 21 bases between them. The CDR3 is 17 amino acids. Germline V gene sequence: CDR1 PRHDT, CDR2 FYEKMQ (reference sequence). This chain's CDR3 is CASSHPTATSTGNTIYF. DNA for the CDR3: TGTGCCAGCAGCCATCCCACGGCAACATCGACAGGAAACACCATATATTTT.

The CDR3 DNA reads as TGTGCCAGCAGTGCTCTGTGGACAGCTCTTAACCATCAGCCCCAGCATTTT. It is translated as CASSALWTALNHQPQHF. The rearrangement uses TRBV6-1 and TRBJ1-5, with a weak D call TRBD1 (6 bases). CDR3 length: 17 amino acids. The germline CDR1 and CDR2 sequences are MNHNS and SASEGT. V was clipped by 4 bases and J by 5 bases, with 21 bases between them.

This chain uses TRBV7-9 with TRBJ2-7, with D maybe TRBD2 (6 bases). Trimming took 2 bases from V and 0 from J, leaving 14 bases between them. CDR1 and CDR2 from the germline V gene are SEHNR and FQNEAQ (reference sequence). The CDR3 is 16 residues long. CDR3 DNA sequence: TGTGCCAGCAGCTTAACGGGAGCAGTCAACTCCTACGAGCAGTACTTC. The encoded protein is CASSLTGAVNSYEQYF.

V usage is TRBV9 and J usage is TRBJ2-1, with TRBD2 matching 14 bases. The CDR3 extends over 19 amino acids. CDR1 is SGDLS and CDR2 is YYNGEE in the germline V gene. Trimming removed 4 bases from V and 5 bases from J; junction bases left unmatched: 14. The CDR3 nucleotides are TGTGCCAGCAGCAGAACAGGAGAGGGGACTAGCGGGAGCGACAATGAGCAGTTCTTC. This codes for CASSRTGEGTSGSDNEQFF.

The chain joins TRBV11-2 to TRBJ2-5; D is unclear. This CDR3 contains 13 residues. V was pared by 3 bases and J by 5 bases, with 10 bases between. Germline V CDR1 and CDR2: SGHAT, FQNNGV. CDR3: CASSFMRWETQYF. CDR3 DNA: TGTGCCAGCAGCTTTATGAGGTGGGAGACCCAGTACTTC.